This T cell receptor beta chain derives from a study of cytomegalovirus exposure and HLA in healthy donors. Despite likely unrecorded immune exposures, the donors were nominally healthy at the time of sampling. This PCR relied on a set of 60 Vbeta primers and 13 Jbeta primers. Using immunoSEQ multiplex PCR, the repertoire was profiled, and TCRdb retains in-frame clones only, with some absent. The sample shows under 150,000 clones, 80% to 85% of them seen only once. The CDR3 is made up of 14 amino acids. The V gene lost 0 bases and the J gene lost 5 bases, with 11 bases spanning the gap. Per germline, CDR1 MNHNY and CDR2 SVGAGI (reference sequence).

This TCR was sampled from a human donor in good health. Material: PBMCs. The chain has TRBV6-6 and TRBJ2-7; D not certain. CDR3 region: CASSYSITYHEQYF. The DNA of the CDR3 is TGTGCCAGCAGTTACTCGATAACTTATCACGAGCAGTACTTC.